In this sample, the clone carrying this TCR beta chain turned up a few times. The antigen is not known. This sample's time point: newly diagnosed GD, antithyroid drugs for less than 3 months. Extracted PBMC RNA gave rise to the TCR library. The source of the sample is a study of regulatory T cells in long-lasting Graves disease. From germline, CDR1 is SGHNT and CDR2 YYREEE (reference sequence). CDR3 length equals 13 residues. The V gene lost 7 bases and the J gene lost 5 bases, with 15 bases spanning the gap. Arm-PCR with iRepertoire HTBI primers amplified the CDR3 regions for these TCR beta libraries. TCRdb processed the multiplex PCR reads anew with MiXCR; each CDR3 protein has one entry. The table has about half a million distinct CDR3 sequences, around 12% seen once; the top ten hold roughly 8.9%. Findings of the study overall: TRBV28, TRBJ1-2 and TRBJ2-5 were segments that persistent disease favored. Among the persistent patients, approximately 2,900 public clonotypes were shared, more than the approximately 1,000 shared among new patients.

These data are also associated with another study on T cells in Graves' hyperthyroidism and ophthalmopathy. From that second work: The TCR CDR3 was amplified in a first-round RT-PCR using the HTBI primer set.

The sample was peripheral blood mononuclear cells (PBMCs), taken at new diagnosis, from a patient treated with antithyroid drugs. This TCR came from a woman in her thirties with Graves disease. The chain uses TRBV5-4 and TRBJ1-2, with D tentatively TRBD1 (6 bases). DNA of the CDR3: TGTGCCAGCGATGAAGGACAGCCATATGGCTACACCTTC. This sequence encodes CASDEGQPYGYTF.